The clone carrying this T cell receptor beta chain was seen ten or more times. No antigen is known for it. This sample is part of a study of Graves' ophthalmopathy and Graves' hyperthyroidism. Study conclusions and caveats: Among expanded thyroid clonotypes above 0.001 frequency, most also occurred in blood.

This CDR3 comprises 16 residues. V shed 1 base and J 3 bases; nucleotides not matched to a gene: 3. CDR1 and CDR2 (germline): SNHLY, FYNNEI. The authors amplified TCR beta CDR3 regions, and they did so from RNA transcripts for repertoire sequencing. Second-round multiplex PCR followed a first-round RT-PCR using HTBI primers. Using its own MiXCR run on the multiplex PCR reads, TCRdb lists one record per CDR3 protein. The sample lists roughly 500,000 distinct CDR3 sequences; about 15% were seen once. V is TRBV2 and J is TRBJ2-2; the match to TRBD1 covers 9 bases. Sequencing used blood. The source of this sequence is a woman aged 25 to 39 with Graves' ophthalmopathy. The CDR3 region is CASSEDGTGYTGELFF. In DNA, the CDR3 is TGTGCCAGCAGTGAAGACGGGACAGGGTACACCGGGGAGCTGTTTTTT.